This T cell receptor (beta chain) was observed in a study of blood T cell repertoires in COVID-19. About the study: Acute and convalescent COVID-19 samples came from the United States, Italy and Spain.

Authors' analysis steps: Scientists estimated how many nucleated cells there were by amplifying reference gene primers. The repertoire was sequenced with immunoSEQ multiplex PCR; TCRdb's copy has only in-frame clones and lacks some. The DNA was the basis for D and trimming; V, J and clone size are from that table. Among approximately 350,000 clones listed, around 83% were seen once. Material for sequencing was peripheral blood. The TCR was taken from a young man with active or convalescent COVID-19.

The CDR3 is CATRKSSRDNNEQFF. The CDR3 region has the DNA TGCGCCACCCGCAAGTCCAGCAGGGACAACAATGAGCAGTTCTTC. The genes are TRBV5-1 and TRBJ2-1, with a tentative D call TRBD1 (6 bases). With 9 bases removed from V and 5 bases from J, the gap between germline ends came to 21 bases. CDR1 SGHRS and CDR2 YFSETQ come from the germline V gene. The CDR3 is made up of 15 amino acids.